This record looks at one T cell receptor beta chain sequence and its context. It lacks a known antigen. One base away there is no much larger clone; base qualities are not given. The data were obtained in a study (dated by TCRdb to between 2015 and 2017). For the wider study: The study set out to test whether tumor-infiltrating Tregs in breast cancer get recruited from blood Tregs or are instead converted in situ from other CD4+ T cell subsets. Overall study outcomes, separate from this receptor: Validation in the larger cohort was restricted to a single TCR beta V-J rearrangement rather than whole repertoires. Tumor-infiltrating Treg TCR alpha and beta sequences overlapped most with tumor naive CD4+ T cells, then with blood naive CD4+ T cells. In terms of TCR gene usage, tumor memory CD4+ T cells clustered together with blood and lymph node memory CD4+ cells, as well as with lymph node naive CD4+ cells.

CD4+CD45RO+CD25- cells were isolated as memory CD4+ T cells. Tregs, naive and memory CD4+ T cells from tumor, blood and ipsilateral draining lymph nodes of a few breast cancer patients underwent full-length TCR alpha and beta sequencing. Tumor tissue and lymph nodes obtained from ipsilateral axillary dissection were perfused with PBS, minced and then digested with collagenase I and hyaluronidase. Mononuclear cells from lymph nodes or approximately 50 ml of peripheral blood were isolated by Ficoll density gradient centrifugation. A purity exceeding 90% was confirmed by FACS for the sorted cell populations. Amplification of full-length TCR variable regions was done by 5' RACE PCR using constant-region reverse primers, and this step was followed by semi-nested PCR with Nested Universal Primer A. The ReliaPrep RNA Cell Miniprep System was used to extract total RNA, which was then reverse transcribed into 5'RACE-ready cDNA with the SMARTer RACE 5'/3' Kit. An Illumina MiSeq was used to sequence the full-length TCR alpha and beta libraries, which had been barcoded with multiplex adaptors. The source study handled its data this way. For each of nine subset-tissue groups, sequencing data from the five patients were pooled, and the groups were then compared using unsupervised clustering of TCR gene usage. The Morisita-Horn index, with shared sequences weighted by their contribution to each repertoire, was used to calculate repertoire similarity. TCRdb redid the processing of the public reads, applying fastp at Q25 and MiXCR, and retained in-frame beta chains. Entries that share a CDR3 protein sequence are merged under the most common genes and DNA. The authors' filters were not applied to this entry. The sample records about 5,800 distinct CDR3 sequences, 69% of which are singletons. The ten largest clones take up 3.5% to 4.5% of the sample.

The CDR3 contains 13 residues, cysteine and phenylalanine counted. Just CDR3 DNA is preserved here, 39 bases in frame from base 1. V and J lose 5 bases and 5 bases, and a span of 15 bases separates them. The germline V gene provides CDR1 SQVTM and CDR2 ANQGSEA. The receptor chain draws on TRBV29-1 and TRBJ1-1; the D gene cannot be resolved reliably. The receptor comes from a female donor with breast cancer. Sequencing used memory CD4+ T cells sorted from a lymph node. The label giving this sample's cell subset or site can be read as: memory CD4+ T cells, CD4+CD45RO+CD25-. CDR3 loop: CSVLREIGTEAFF. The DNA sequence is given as TGCAGCGTTTTAAGGGAGATCGGTACTGAAGCTTTCTTT.